These 24 T cell receptor beta chains originate from one sample sequenced in a study of blood T cell repertoires in COVID-19. TCRdb's table, derived via immunoSEQ multiplex PCR, lists solely in-frame clones and lacks some. The sample holds a few hundred thousand clones, 88% seen once. Sequencing input: peripheral blood. These receptors originate from a woman aged 40 to 50 who had recovered from COVID-19.

The chain joins TRBV29-1 to TRBJ1-2; 9 bases are shared with TRBD1. Trimming cost V 4 bases and J 5 bases; bases outside gene matches: 8. CDR1 and CDR2 from the germline V gene are SQVTM and ANQGSEA. This CDR3 has 14 amino acids. The CDR3 loop is CSVGPTGQGYGYTF. The CDR3 region has the DNA TGCAGCGTTGGACCCACGGGACAGGGTTATGGCTACACCTTC.

The V and J genes are TRBV5-1 and TRBJ2-3, with 10 bases aligning to TRBD2. V gave up 4 bases and J gave up 2 bases; unmatched junction bases: 7. CDR3 length: 16 residues. Germline V CDR1 and CDR2: SGHRS, YFSETQ. Here the CDR3 reads CASSPSGGGTTDTQYF. CDR3 nucleotides: TGCGCCAGCAGCCCCAGCGGGGGGGGAACCACAGATACGCAGTATTTT.

The rearrangement joins TRBV14 to TRBJ2-5; D is uncertain. Germline-derived CDR1 and CDR2 are SGHDN and FVKESK. This CDR3 spans 13 amino acids. V lost 0 bases to trimming and J lost 3 bases, with 5 bases between them. The CDR3 bases are TGTGCCAGCAGCCAAGATTTCGAAGAGACCCAGTACTTC. Its translation: CASSQDFEETQYF.

The J gene is TRBJ1-3, the V gene TRBV7-9, with D possibly TRBD1 on 5 matching bases. CDR1 is SEHNR, CDR2 FQNEAQ, per germline (reference sequence). The CDR3 covers 17 residues. Trimming took off 2 bases at V and 0 bases at J, with 14 bases between the two ends. CDR3 amino acids: CASSLSPAGNSGNTIYF. CDR3 sequence (DNA): TGTGCCAGCAGCTTAAGTCCGGCAGGGAACTCTGGAAACACCATATATTTT.

The chain has TRBV11-2 and TRBJ2-5; 12 positions agree with TRBD2. Per the germline V gene, CDR1 is SGHAT and CDR2 is FQNNGV. The trim removed 2 bases at V and 5 bases at J, leaving 15 bases unmatched. The CDR3 runs to 19 residues. Written as DNA, the CDR3 is TGTGCCAGCAGCTTAAAGGGGGGGACTAGCGGGCCCTCCGGGGAGACCCAGTACTTC. Protein: CASSLKGGTSGPSGETQYF. The full variable domain, rest sourced from reference TRBV11-2 and TRBJ2-5, is EAGVAQSPRYKIIEKRQSVAFWCNPISGHATLYWYQQILGQGPKLLIQFQNNGVVDDSQLPKDRFSAERLKGVDSTLKIQPAKLEDSAVYLCASSLKGGTSGPSGETQYFGPGTRLLVL.

The chain links TRBV7-2 to TRBJ2-3; D is uncertain. The CDR3 is 16 residues long. V lost 1 base and J lost 1, with 12 bases in between. Germline CDR1 is SGHTA and CDR2 is FQGNSA. The CDR3: CASSLGALAGTDTQYF. The CDR3 nucleotides are TGTGCCAGCAGCTTAGGTGCCTTGGCGGGCACAGATACGCAGTATTTT.

The CDR3: CASSRPGADTQYF. CDR3 in DNA: TGTGCCAGCAGCCGCCCAGGGGCAGATACGCAGTATTTT. The chain is built from TRBV9 and TRBJ2-3; TRBD1 might be the D (6 bases). Germline V gene sequence: CDR1 SGDLS, CDR2 YYNGEE. The CDR3 runs to 13 residues. V was cut by 4 bases and J by 4 bases, with 10 bases left in between.

The rearrangement links TRBV19 to TRBJ2-3; maybe TRBD2 (6 bases). Trimming stripped 3 bases from V and 3 bases from J, with 7 bases between. The CDR3 extends over 13 amino acids. CDR1 and CDR2 (germline): LNHDA, SQIVND (reference sequence). CDR3 protein: CASSMGGTDTQYF. DNA for the CDR3: TGTGCCAGTAGTATGGGGGGAACAGATACGCAGTATTTT.

This chain connects TRBV29-1 to TRBJ1-2; D not resolved. The CDR3 loop spans 13 amino acids. The ends were cut back, 4 bases at V and 5 bases at J, with 14 bases in the middle. The germline V gene encodes CDR1 SQVTM and CDR2 ANQGSEA. The chain's CDR3 is CSVGSRPGYGYTF. The CDR3 DNA is TGCAGCGTTGGGTCGCGGCCGGGGTATGGCTACACCTTC.

The chain recombines TRBV4-2 with TRBJ2-7, with TRBD2 matching over 9 bases. V was pared by 1 base and J by 4 bases, with 8 bases of the junction left unmatched. The CDR3 length is 16 residues. CDR1 and CDR2 from the germline V gene are LGHNA and YNFKEQ. DNA for the CDR3: TGTGCCAGCAGCCAAGGGGGTAGCGGGAGTTTATACGAGCAGTACTTC. Its protein product is CASSQGGSGSLYEQYF.

This clone came up a few times. The V and J genes are TRBV6-6 and TRBJ1-1, with D uncertain. V shed 7 bases and J shed 7 bases, with 10 bases lying between them. The germline CDR1 and CDR2 sequences are MNHNY and SVGAGI (reference sequence). The CDR3 is made up of 11 amino acids. CDR3 coding DNA: TGTGCCAGCACTCACACCAGTGAAGCTTTCTTT. Translated, it gives CASTHTSEAFF.

The V call is TRBV9, the J call TRBJ2-5; 7 bases map to TRBD2. The CDR3 contains 15 residues. With V trimmed by 4 bases and J by 4 bases, 10 bases remained unmatched. Germline V lookup: CDR1 SGDLS, CDR2 YYNGEE. The CDR3 is CASSPSGTGGETQYF. Here the CDR3 DNA reads TGTGCCAGCAGCCCTAGCGGCACCGGAGGAGAGACCCAGTACTTC.

The rearrangement joins TRBV27 to TRBJ2-1, with 8 bases identical to TRBD2. The CDR3 runs to 11 residues. V lost 5 bases and J lost 15; bases outside the gene matches: 6. Germline lookup yields CDR1 MNHEY and CDR2 SMNVEV (reference sequence). CDR3 nucleotides: TGTGCCAGCAGTGGGGGACTAGTACTGTTCTTC. It specifies CASSGGLVLFF.

DNA for the CDR3: TGTGCCAGCAGCCAAGGCCGGAGCTCTGGAAACACCATATATTTT. Its translation is CASSQGRSSGNTIYF. This rearrangement joins TRBV6-5 to TRBJ1-3; no clear D. V shed 6 bases and J shed 0 bases, with 12 bases lying between them. The CDR3 sequence is 15 residues long. CDR1 is MNHEY, CDR2 SVGAGI, per germline.

The gene calls are TRBV10-1 and TRBJ1-2; TRBD1 agrees at 7 bases. Losses at the gene ends were 8 bases for V and 7 bases for J; bases not matched to a gene: 10. In germline, CDR1 is WNHNN, CDR2 SYGVQD (reference sequence). This CDR3 comprises 13 residues. The CDR3 nucleotides are TGCGCCAGCCCCGGGACAGAACCCTCTGGCTACACCTTC. This codes for CASPGTEPSGYTF.

V and J are TRBV7-9 and TRBJ2-5; 13 nucleotides align to TRBD2. Germline CDR1 reads SEHNR; CDR2 reads FQNEAQ (reference sequence). This CDR3 comprises 16 residues. The V gene end was trimmed by 3 bases and the J gene end by 5 bases; junction bases not matched to a gene: 6. CDR3 bases: TGTGCCAGCAGCTTCGGACTAGCGGGAGCGGGTGAGACCCAGTACTTC. Protein: CASSFGLAGAGETQYF. The variable domain in full, with the rest retrieved from reference TRBV7-9 and TRBJ2-5, is DTGVSQNPRHKITKRGQNVTFRCDPISEHNRLYWYRQTLGQGPEFLTYFQNEAQLEKSRLLSDRFSAERPKGSFSTLEIQRTEQGDSAMYLCASSFGLAGAGETQYFGPGTRLLVL.

The rearrangement links TRBV7-9 to TRBJ2-7, with 7 bases that match TRBD2. Germline-derived CDR1 and CDR2 are SEHNR and FQNEAQ (reference sequence). This CDR3 has 16 residues. V lost 4 bases to trimming and J lost 5 bases; unmatched junction nucleotides: 14. CDR3: CASSWPASGPSDEQYF. The CDR3 DNA follows: TGTGCCAGCAGCTGGCCCGCTAGCGGACCCTCGGACGAGCAGTACTTC.

The chain carries TRBV7-8 and TRBJ2-1, with 8 positions matching TRBD2. The V and J ends lost 4 bases and 8 bases, in that order; junction bases with no gene match: 10. CDR3 length equals 15 residues. From germline, CDR1 is SGHVS and CDR2 FQNEAQ. CDR3 coding DNA: TGTGCCAGCAGCTCCCGTAGCGGGGTAAGGGATGAGCAGTTCTTC. As protein: CASSSRSGVRDEQFF.

This chain joins TRBV3-1 (or the pseudogene TRBV3-2) and TRBJ2-2, with TRBD1 identical over 7 bases. Germline assignment: CDR1 LGHDT and CDR2 YNNKEL (reference sequence). The ends lost 4 bases at V and 6 bases at J; junction bases unmatched: 5. This CDR3 spans 14 amino acids. In DNA form, the CDR3 reads TGTGCCAGCAGCCGCACGGGACAGCCCGGGGAGCTGTTTTTT. Encoded protein: CASSRTGQPGELFF.

This clone was detected once. This sequence joins TRBV27 and TRBJ2-1; the match to TRBD2 covers 7 bases. This CDR3 has 15 residues. V was pared by 2 bases and J by 7 bases, with 8 bases of the junction left unmatched. Germline CDR1 and CDR2: MNHEY and SMNVEV (reference sequence). This CDR3 is CASSLLGGPGNEQFF. In nucleotides, the CDR3 is TGTGCCAGCAGTTTACTGGGAGGGCCAGGGAATGAGCAGTTCTTC.

This clone was seen just once. V usage is TRBV10-3 and J usage is TRBJ2-1; TRBD2 agrees at 10 bases. Trimming removed 6 bases from V and 3 bases from J; junction bases left unmatched: 17. Germline V gene data show CDR1 as ENHRY and CDR2 as SYGVKD. This CDR3 comprises 19 residues. The CDR3 loop is CAISLRAPTSGTGYNEQFF. CDR3 DNA: TGTGCCATCAGCCTCCGGGCCCCCACTAGCGGGACGGGCTACAATGAGCAGTTCTTC.

The chain has TRBV7-8 and TRBJ1-3, with D uncertain. Germline V gene sequence: CDR1 SGHVS, CDR2 FQNEAQ. Between the trimmed V and J ends, which lost 1 base and 4 bases, there was a span of 5 bases. The CDR3 is 13 amino acids. CDR3 sequence (DNA): TGTGCCAGCAGCTTAGGGAGGGGAAACACCATATATTTT. It translates to CASSLGRGNTIYF.

The V call is TRBV5-1, the J call TRBJ2-1, with 8 bases lining up with TRBD2. The CDR3 sequence is 15 residues long. After removal of 7 bases from V and 6 bases from J, the junction contained 12 bases not matched to a gene. Germline lookup yields CDR1 SGHRS and CDR2 YFSETQ. The CDR3 nucleotides read TGCGCCAGCGGCCCCGTGTCGGGGGGGGGCAATGAGCAGTTCTTC. Translation gives CASGPVSGGGNEQFF.

The rearrangement joins TRBV19 to TRBJ1-2; D gene unclear. The CDR3 loop spans 13 amino acids. Deletions cut 7 bases from V and 4 bases from J, with 13 bases between. Germline V lookup: CDR1 LNHDA, CDR2 SQIVND (reference sequence). CDR3 amino acids: CASKPERGYGYTF. CDR3 in DNA: TGTGCCAGTAAGCCGGAACGGGGCTATGGCTACACCTTC.